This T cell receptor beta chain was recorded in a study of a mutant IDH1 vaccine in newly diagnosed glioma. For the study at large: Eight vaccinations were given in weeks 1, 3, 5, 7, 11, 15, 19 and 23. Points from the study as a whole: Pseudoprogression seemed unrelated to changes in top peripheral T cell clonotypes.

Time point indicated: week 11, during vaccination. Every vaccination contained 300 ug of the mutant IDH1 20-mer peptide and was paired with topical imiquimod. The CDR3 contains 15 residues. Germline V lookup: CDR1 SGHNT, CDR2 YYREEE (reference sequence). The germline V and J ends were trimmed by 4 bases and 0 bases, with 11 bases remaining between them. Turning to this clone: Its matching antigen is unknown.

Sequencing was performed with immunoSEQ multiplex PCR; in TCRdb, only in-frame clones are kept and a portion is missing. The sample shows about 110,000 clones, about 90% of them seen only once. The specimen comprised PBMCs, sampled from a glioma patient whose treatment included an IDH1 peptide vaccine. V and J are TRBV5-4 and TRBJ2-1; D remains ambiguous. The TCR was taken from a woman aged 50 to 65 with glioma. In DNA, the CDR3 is TGTGCCAGCAGCGGGCCGGTGAGCTCCTACAATGAGCAGTTCTTC. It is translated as CASSGPVSSYNEQFF.